A selection of T cell receptor beta chains follows, all from one sample in a study of regulatory and conventional T cells in RAG deficiency. Profiled with immunoSEQ multiplex PCR; TCRdb holds only in-frame clones, not every one. The sample includes some 30,000 clones, about 90% seen only once; the top ten take approximately 5.1%. These data also formed part of another study, on regulatory T cells.

Source material: CD8+ T cells sorted from blood. Source of these receptors: a human donor in good health. Both conserved end residues are part of each CDR3. A D gene is named only where the DNA matches it firmly. Part of the rows lack a size; the others show once, few, many or a class for expanded clones.

v_call	j_call	cdr3_length	d_call	clone_size	cdr3_aa	cdr3_nt
TRBV6-6	TRBJ2-7	14	TRBD1	-	CASSYSDRGYEQYF	TGTGCCAGCAGTTACTCCGACAGGGGATACGAGCAGTACTTC
TRBV18	TRBJ2-3	17	TRBD2	-	CASSRVAGGPGTDTQYF	TGTGCCAGCTCACGAGTAGCGGGGGGGCCTGGCACAGATACGCAGTATTTT
TRBV18	TRBJ2-7	13	-	-	CASSPSRFYEQYF	TGTGCCAGCTCACCATCCAGATTCTACGAGCAGTACTTC
TRBV6-1	TRBJ1-5	14	TRBD1	-	CATSGQGIRQPQHF	TGTGCCACTTCGGGACAGGGGATAAGGCAGCCCCAGCATTTT
TRBV27	TRBJ2-1	15	TRBD2	-	CASSQTSGNYNEQFF	TGTGCCAGCAGCCAGACTAGCGGGAACTACAATGAGCAGTTCTTC
TRBV6-1	TRBJ1-1	14	-	-	CASRADRMNTEAFF	TGTGCCAGCAGAGCAGACAGGATGAACACTGAAGCTTTCTTT
TRBV11-3	TRBJ2-3	16	TRBD1	-	CASSGETGSSTDTQYF	TGTGCCAGCAGCGGTGAGACAGGGTCTAGCACAGATACGCAGTATTTT
TRBV15	TRBJ2-2	15	-	-	CATTNGEMNTGELFF	TGTGCCACAACAAACGGGGAGATGAACACCGGGGAGCTGTTTTTT
TRBV28	TRBJ1-1	14	TRBD1	-	CASSYRDRRTEAFF	TGTGCCAGCAGTTACCGGGACAGAAGGACTGAAGCTTTCTTT
TRBV6-5	TRBJ2-3	14	-	-	CASSYWGSADTQYF	TGTGCCAGCAGTTACTGGGGGAGCGCAGATACGCAGTATTTT
TRBV5-4	TRBJ1-6	14	-	-	CASSLRGDGSPLHF	TGTGCCAGCAGCTTGCGGGGGGATGGCTCACCCCTCCACTTT
TRBV19	TRBJ2-2	17	-	-	CASSMWVAELGTGELFF	TGTGCCAGTAGTATGTGGGTCGCGGAGTTGGGCACCGGGGAGCTGTTTTTT
TRBV11-2	TRBJ2-1	15	TRBD1	-	CASSLVGQGRSEQFF	TGTGCCAGCAGCTTAGTGGGACAGGGACGGAGTGAGCAGTTCTTC
TRBV9	TRBJ2-1	17	-	few	CASSAQGLPTVSYEQFF	TGTGCCAGCAGCGCTCAGGGACTTCCTACGGTTTCTTATGAGCAGTTCTTC
TRBV18	TRBJ2-2	15	-	-	CASSPGGAGTGELFF	TGTGCCAGCTCACCAGGGGGCGCGGGCACCGGGGAGCTGTTTTTT
TRBV13	TRBJ1-1	13	-	once	CASSSPGKAEAFF	TGTGCCAGCAGCTCCCCGGGGAAGGCTGAAGCTTTCTTT
TRBV15	TRBJ2-1	12	-	-	CATSGDFVEQFF	TGTGCCACCAGCGGGGACTTTGTTGAGCAGTTCTTC
TRBV6-1	TRBJ1-1	13	-	-	CASSEGAGIEAFF	TGTGCCAGCAGTGAGGGCGCGGGGATTGAAGCTTTCTTT
TRBV9	TRBJ2-3	16	-	-	CASSVESGGVTDTQYF	TGTGCCAGCAGCGTAGAATCCGGGGGTGTTACAGATACGCAGTATTTT
TRBV4-2	TRBJ1-5	13	-	-	CASSLSNNQPQHF	TGTGCCAGCAGCTTGAGTAACAATCAGCCCCAGCATTTT
TRBV10-2	TRBJ2-7	14	-	-	CASSEPAGAYEQYF	TGCGCCAGCAGTGAGCCGGCCGGGGCGTACGAGCAGTACTTC
TRBV4-2	TRBJ2-3	18	-	-	CASSQGGAYGADTDTQYF	TGTGCCAGCAGCCAAGGAGGGGCGTATGGGGCCGACACAGATACGCAGTATTTT
TRBV13	TRBJ1-2	15	TRBD1	-	CASQLTGASQYGYTF	TGTGCCAGCCAGCTTACAGGGGCCTCACAATATGGCTACACCTTC
TRBV4-1	TRBJ2-7	15	TRBD2	-	CASSQDRGTSSEQYF	TGTGCCAGCAGCCAAGATCGCGGGACTAGCAGCGAGCAGTACTTC